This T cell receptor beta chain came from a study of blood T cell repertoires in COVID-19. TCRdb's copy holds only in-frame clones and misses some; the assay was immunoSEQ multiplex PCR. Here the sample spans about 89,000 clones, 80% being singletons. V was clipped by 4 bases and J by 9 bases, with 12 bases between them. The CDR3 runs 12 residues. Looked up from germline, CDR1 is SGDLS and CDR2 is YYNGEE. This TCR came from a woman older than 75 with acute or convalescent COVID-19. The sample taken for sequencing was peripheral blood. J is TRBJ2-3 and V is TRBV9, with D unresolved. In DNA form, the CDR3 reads TGTGCCAGCAGCTCCCTGACCGGGACGCAGTATTTT. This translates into CASSSLTGTQYF. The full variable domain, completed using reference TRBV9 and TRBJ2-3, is DSGVTQTPKHLITATGQRVTLRCSPRSGDLSVYWYQQSLDQGLQFLIQYYNGEERAKGNILERFSAQQFPDLHSELNLSSLELGDSALYFCASSSLTGTQYFGPGTRLTVL.